Presented here are 18 T cell receptor beta chains from one specimen sequenced in a study of a mutant IDH1 vaccine in newly diagnosed glioma. The time point is: week 47, end of study. Doses of 300 ug of mutant IDH1 20-mer peptide were given with topical imiquimod. The antigens of these receptors remain unknown. This table comes from immunoSEQ multiplex PCR, and its TCRdb copy is limited to in-frame clones, with some not included. This table has roughly 35,000 clones, roughly 70% appearing once. The sequences come from PBMCs, collected from a glioma patient whose treatment included an IDH1 peptide vaccine. The receptor source for this set is a man aged 40-49 years with glioma.

To note about this clone: The same CDR3 is also encoded by other DNA sequences in this sample. The chain has TRBV5-1 and TRBJ2-3; 8 bases agree with TRBD2. The germline CDR1 and CDR2 sequences are SGHRS and YFSETQ. This CDR3 is 15 amino acids long. V shed 2 bases and J 0 bases; nucleotides not matched to a gene: 2. CDR3 protein: CASSLAGASTDTQYF. CDR3 sequence (DNA): TGCGCCAGCAGCTTAGCGGGAGCTAGCACAGATACGCAGTATTTT.

The genes are TRBV1 and TRBJ2-3; the tabulated D call, TRBD2, remains unverified against the DNA. TRBV1 constitutes a pseudogene. CDR3 size: 22 residues. This CDR3 reads CTSSQDPIPWTSGGDTADTQYF. Written as DNA, the CDR3 is TGCACCAGCAGCCAAGACCCCATACCGTGGACTAGCGGGGGGGATACGGCAGATACGCAGTATTTT.

The V and J genes are TRBV4-1 and TRBJ2-3; 11 positions match TRBD1. This CDR3 comprises 14 residues. V lost 4 bases to trimming and J lost 6 bases; unmatched junction nucleotides: 3. Germline V gene sequence: CDR1 MGHRA, CDR2 YSYEKL. CDR3 nucleotide sequence: TGCGCCAGCAGCCGGGACAGGGGGTCCGATACGCAGTATTTT. Translating it yields CASSRDRGSDTQYF.

The chain employs TRBV5-1 and TRBJ1-2, with 8 positions matching TRBD1. This CDR3 has 14 amino acids. V lost 3 bases, J lost 6 bases, and 7 bases stayed unmatched. Looked up from germline, CDR1 is SGHRS and CDR2 is YFSETQ. The CDR3, as DNA: TGCGCCAGCAGCTCACAGCCGGGACAGGATGGCTACACCTTC. Its protein product is CASSSQPGQDGYTF.

Concerning this clone: With a much larger clone just one base away, this may be a read error. This sequence joins TRBV2 and TRBJ1-5, with a tentative D call TRBD1 (5 bases). Germline CDR1 SNHLY, CDR2 FYNNEI. The CDR3 extends over 14 amino acids. Trimming cost V 8 bases and J 7 bases, with 18 bases left between them. The CDR3 loop reads CASSNGGAGQPQHF. Here the CDR3 DNA reads TGTGCCAGCTCCAACGGAGGGGCGGGGCAGCCCCAGCATTTT.

This clone was seen only a few times. The rearrangement joins TRBV18 to TRBJ1-1; D is unresolved. V shed 2 bases and J shed 7 bases, with 14 bases lying between them. From germline, CDR1 is KGHSH and CDR2 LQKENI. The CDR3 is 14 residues long. The CDR3 DNA is TGTGCCAGCTCACCATCCCCGGAGCCAGTTGAAGCTTTCTTT. It encodes CASSPSPEPVEAFF.

The chain combines TRBV7-8 with TRBJ1-5; D gene uncertain. V lost 4 bases and J lost 7, with 14 bases in between. Germline lookup yields CDR1 SGHVS and CDR2 FQNEAQ. CDR3 length: 14 residues. The CDR3: CASSSLDLSQPQHF. The DNA for the CDR3 is TGTGCCAGCAGCTCCCTTGACTTATCACAGCCCCAGCATTTT.

The chain employs TRBV5-5 and TRBJ2-3, with D possibly matching TRBD1 (5 bases). V was cut by 6 bases and J by 0 bases, with 11 bases left in between. The V gene's germline CDR1 is SGHKS and CDR2 YYEKEE (reference sequence). The CDR3 has 14 residues. CDR3 residues: CASNRQSSTDTQYF. CDR3 bases: TGTGCCAGCAACCGACAGTCGAGCACAGATACGCAGTATTTT.

Only a few counts were recorded for this clone. CDR3 DNA: TGTGCCAGCAGCCTTGGATTGGGAAACACCATATATTTT. Residues: CASSLGLGNTIYF. This sequence joins TRBV7-7 and TRBJ1-3; unclear D gene. Trimming left V 5 bases short and J 4 bases short, with 9 bases between. The CDR3 runs 13 residues. Germline V gene lookup returns CDR1 SSHAT and CDR2 FNYEAQ (reference sequence).

The chain has TRBV11-2 and TRBJ1-5; a weak D match, TRBD1 (6 bases). The CDR3 contains 15 residues. The V and J ends lost 0 bases and 4 bases respectively, with 10 bases between them. Germline loops: CDR1 SGHAT, CDR2 FQNNGV. The DNA for the CDR3 is TGTGCCAGCAGCTTAGATGGCAGGGGTAATCAGCCCCAGCATTTT. Encoded protein: CASSLDGRGNQPQHF.

This clone was observed a handful of times. This rearrangement joins TRBV9 to TRBJ1-5; 10 bases are shared with TRBD1. The CDR3 spans 15 residues. Per germline, CDR1 SGDLS and CDR2 YYNGEE. The V gene end was trimmed by 1 base and the J gene end by 6 bases; junction bases not matched to a gene: 4. The CDR3 DNA is TGTGCCAGCAGCGTATCAGACAGGGGGCTTCAGCCCCAGCATTTT. It codes for CASSVSDRGLQPQHF.

Here the CDR3 DNA reads TGCGCCAGCAGCTCAACTACAGGGGTAGGAGAGACCCAGTACTTC. It translates to CASSSTTGVGETQYF. This sequence joins TRBV5-1 and TRBJ2-5; 7 bases align to TRBD1. The J segment lost 4 bases and the V segment lost 3 bases, leaving 9 bases of the junction unmatched. CDR1 is SGHRS and CDR2 is YFSETQ in the germline V gene. This CDR3 contains 15 residues.

This sequence joins TRBV7-2 and TRBJ2-7; possibly TRBD1 for D (6 bases). Germline V gene sequence: CDR1 SGHTA, CDR2 FQGNSA. The CDR3 has 14 amino acids. V was clipped by 2 bases and J by 5 bases, with 13 bases between them. The CDR3 protein is CASSLIGGEDEQYV. In nucleotides, the CDR3 is TGTGCCAGCAGCTTAATAGGGGGAGAGGACGAGCAGTACGTC.

V is TRBV6-1 and J is TRBJ1-1; D is undetermined. V lost 6 bases and J 2 bases, leaving 13 bases between the germline ends. CDR1 is MNHNS and CDR2 is SASEGT in the germline V gene. The CDR3 sequence is 14 residues long. Here the CDR3 reads CASRMAGINTEAFF. The CDR3, as DNA: TGTGCCAGCAGAATGGCCGGAATTAACACTGAAGCTTTCTTT.

This rearrangement joins TRBV25-1 to TRBJ2-5; 8 nucleotides align to TRBD1. The CDR3 sequence is 16 residues long. Trimming cost V 2 bases and J 0 bases; bases outside gene matches: 5. Looked up from germline, CDR1 is MGHDK and CDR2 is SYGVNS. As DNA, the CDR3 is TGTGCCAGCAGTGAACGGACAGGGAAGAACCAAGAGACCCAGTACTTC. Amino acid sequence: CASSERTGKNQETQYF.

This chain connects TRBV29-1 to TRBJ2-5; 8 nucleotides match TRBD1. CDR1 SQVTM and CDR2 ANQGSEA come from the germline V gene. Losses at the gene ends were 4 bases for V and 4 bases for J; bases not matched to a gene: 8. The CDR3 has 14 residues. In DNA form, the CDR3 reads TGCAGCGTTGTGGGGGCAGGGGGCGGAGAGACCCAGTACTTC. It codes for CSVVGAGGGETQYF.

The J gene is TRBJ2-1, the V gene TRBV6-1; possibly TRBD2 for D (6 bases). CDR3 length: 15 amino acids. V lost 8 bases and J lost 1, with 15 bases in between. Germline CDR1 and CDR2: MNHNS and SASEGT. The CDR3 DNA reads as TGTGCCAGCGGAGGGACGGGACTTTCCTACAATGAGCAGTTCTTC. Protein product: CASGGTGLSYNEQFF.

This chain joins TRBV6-4 and TRBJ1-1, with TRBD1 identical over 7 bases. V dropped 7 bases and J dropped 1; count of bases not matched to a gene: 6. From germline, CDR1 is MRHNA and CDR2 SNTAGT. The CDR3 runs to 14 residues. This CDR3 reads CASTPGTANTEAFF. CDR3 DNA sequence: TGTGCCAGCACCCCAGGGACAGCGAACACTGAAGCTTTCTTT.